What follows is one T cell receptor beta chain and its context. Noted time point: new active TB diagnosis, blood taken before or within 7 days of starting treatment. Patients were newly diagnosed, HIV-seronegative, and aged 18 or older. This entry is derived from a study of T cells in tuberculosis. V was cut by 0 bases and J by 1 base, with 13 bases left in between. Looked up from germline, CDR1 is SGHRS and CDR2 is YFSETQ. The CDR3 is 16 amino acids. This table comes from immunoSEQ multiplex PCR, and its TCRdb copy is limited to in-frame clones, with some not included. The top ten clones hold 1.4% of a sample with approximately 53,000 clones, roughly 95% of them seen once.

This receptor was obtained from an adult with tuberculosis. The chain links TRBV5-1 to TRBJ1-2, with D perhaps matching TRBD1 (6 bases). The starting material was PBMCs, obtained at tuberculosis diagnosis. As DNA, the CDR3 is TGCGCCAGCAGCTTGGCTAAGGACAGACGTAACTATGGCTACACCTTC. Translation: CASSLAKDRRNYGYTF.